This TCR beta chain is from a study of PD-1 blockade in classical Hodgkin lymphoma. Study at large: Nivolumab was given intravenously to patients at 3 mg/kg every 2 weeks.

Autologous stem cell transplantation was followed by relapse in every patient, and brentuximab vedotin exposure varied. Measured with immunoSEQ multiplex PCR; TCRdb has only the in-frame clones, and not every one. The table records over 80,000 clones, around nine tenths of them present only once. The CDR3 runs 14 residues. Germline V gene lookup returns CDR1 MNHNS and CDR2 SASEGT. The germline V and J ends were trimmed by 4 bases and 2 bases, with 12 bases remaining between them. This sequence was found in a human donor with classical Hodgkin lymphoma. The sequencing used peripheral blood mononuclear cells (PBMCs), collected at baseline. The chain is built from TRBV6-1 and TRBJ2-7, with no clear D. The CDR3 loop reads CASSAMTATYEQYF. The CDR3, as DNA: TGTGCCAGCAGTGCAATGACGGCTACCTACGAGCAGTACTTC.